Following are 9 T cell receptor beta chains from one sample sequenced in a study of T cells in Graves' hyperthyroidism and ophthalmopathy. Amplification targeted TCR beta CDR3 regions from RNA transcripts. The TCR CDR3 first-round RT-PCR relied on the HTBI primer set. TCRdb called the multiplex PCR reads again in MiXCR, with one record for every CDR3 protein. The sample yields 700,000 or so distinct CDR3 sequences, about 15% seen once. Specimen: blood. The receptors shown here come from a woman in her forties or fifties with Graves' ophthalmopathy.

This chain uses TRBV27 with TRBJ2-1, with TRBD1 matching over 8 bases. Unmatched junction bases numbered 13, after V lost 6 bases and J lost 6 bases. Looked up from germline, CDR1 is MNHEY and CDR2 is SMNVEV (reference sequence). The CDR3 covers 16 residues. CDR3 DNA: TGTGCCAGCAGCACCTTCCGGGACAGGAAGGGCAATGAGCAGTTCTTC. Amino acid sequence: CASSTFRDRKGNEQFF.

This sequence joins TRBV5-1 and TRBJ1-2; D is unresolved. The germline CDR1 and CDR2 sequences are SGHRS and YFSETQ. Deletions cut 0 bases from V and 7 bases from J, with 10 bases between. The CDR3 extends over 13 amino acids. The CDR3 DNA follows: TGCGCCAGCAGCTTGGAAGGTCCTTTTGGCTACACCTTC. This codes for CASSLEGPFGYTF.

This clonotype showed up many times. The chain has TRBV30 and TRBJ2-3, with 12 bases fitting TRBD2. Germline CDR1 GTSNPN, CDR2 SVGIG (reference sequence). This CDR3 has 16 amino acids. The junction had 9 bases not matched to a gene; V was cut back by 3 bases and J by 5 bases. CDR3 nucleotide sequence: TGTGCCTGGAGAACCCTAGCGGGAGGGCCGGAAGATACGCAGTATTTT. Protein product: CAWRTLAGGPEDTQYF.

This clonotype came up many times. This rearrangement joins TRBV5-6 to TRBJ1-2, with D possibly matching TRBD1 (6 bases). V shed 6 bases and J shed 2 bases, with 11 bases lying between them. Germline CDR1 is SGHDT and CDR2 is YYEEEE. CDR3 length: 13 amino acids. In DNA form, the CDR3 reads TGTGCCAGCACCTCCGGGACAAACTATGGCTACACCTTC. It codes for CASTSGTNYGYTF.

The chain links TRBV4-2 to TRBJ2-1; 14 positions match TRBD2. J was trimmed by 8 bases and V by 3 bases; bases with no gene match: 6. This CDR3 region has 16 residues. CDR1 is LGHNA and CDR2 is YNFKEQ in the germline V gene. CDR3 coding DNA: TGTGCCAGCAGCCACCCCGGGACTAGCGGGAGCTATGAGCAGTTCTTC. Protein: CASSHPGTSGSYEQFF.

Notes on this clonotype: The junction does not match germline at one end; this may be a read error. CDR3 amino acids: CASGLRRGDTQYF. Here the CDR3 DNA reads TGTGCCAGCGGCTTGAGACGGGGAGATACGCAGTATTTT. The gene calls are TRBV7-9 and TRBJ2-3, with D possibly TRBD2 on 5 matching bases. Germline V gene lookup returns CDR1 SEHNR and CDR2 FQNEAQ (reference sequence). CDR3 length: 13 amino acids.

CDR3 DNA sequence: TGTGCCATCAGAACATCAGGGGGGAACGATAAAAATAATTCACCCCTCCACTTT. It is translated as CAIRTSGGNDKNNSPLHF. The rearrangement joins TRBV10-3 to TRBJ1-6, with TRBD1 matching over 7 bases. After removal of 6 bases from V and 5 bases from J, the junction contained 16 bases not matched to a gene. This CDR3 has 18 residues. Germline V gene data show CDR1 as ENHRY and CDR2 as SYGVKD.

The chain combines TRBV3-1 with TRBJ2-2; TRBD2 agrees at 9 bases. The CDR3 has 16 residues. Germline trimming cut 1 base from V and 7 bases from J; bases unmatched to any gene: 7. Germline V gives CDR1 LGHDT, CDR2 YNNKEL (reference sequence). The CDR3 region is CASSQGLAGLDGELFF. CDR3 in DNA: TGTGCCAGCAGCCAAGGTCTAGCGGGACTGGACGGGGAGCTGTTTTTT.

This clonotype was counted ten times or more. V and J are TRBV7-2 and TRBJ2-1, with 10 bases that match TRBD2. The CDR3 spans 17 residues. Germline assignment: CDR1 SGHTA and CDR2 FQGNSA. V lost 4 bases, J lost 7 bases, and 13 bases stayed unmatched. Here the CDR3 reads CASSSLRASGSSNEQFF. The CDR3 DNA follows: TGTGCCAGCAGCTCCCTTAGGGCTAGCGGGAGTTCAAATGAGCAGTTCTTC.